The TCR beta chain under discussion was sequenced for a study of cytomegalovirus exposure and HLA in healthy donors. Study-wide background: Genotyping showed roughly 86% of 398 donors falling in the Caucasian-associated ancestry cluster.

The CDR3 length is 15 residues. CDR1 SGHKS and CDR2 YYEKEE come from the germline V gene (reference sequence). Trimming removed 0 bases from V and 8 bases from J, with 12 bases in between. PCR involved 60 Vbeta and 13 Jbeta primers. Profiling relied on immunoSEQ multiplex PCR, and the TCRdb table lists in-frame clones only, not all of them. There are fewer than 200,000 clones in the sample, with around 1.4% held by the top ten. The sequencing sample was made of PBMCs. The chain employs TRBV5-5 and TRBJ1-6; tentatively, D is TRBD1 (5 bases). This clonotype was sampled from a woman aged 55-70 years in good health and CMV-seronegative. The CDR3 region is CASSLEGVSDSPLHF. The CDR3 DNA reads TGTGCCAGCAGCTTGGAAGGGGTGAGTGATTCACCCCTCCACTTT.